The 32 T cell receptor beta chains in this list originate from one sample, sequenced in a study of PD-1 blockade in classical Hodgkin lymphoma. Time point noted: cycle 4 day 1 (C4D1), after more than 5 weeks of nivolumab. There was relapse after autologous stem cell transplantation in every patient, and there was variation in brentuximab vedotin exposure. Libraries were prepared by immunoSEQ multiplex PCR; TCRdb keeps only in-frame clonotypes and omits some of them. The table has tens of thousands of clones, roughly 92% seen once. Sequencing was performed on peripheral blood mononuclear cells (PBMCs), taken before the fourth cycle of nivolumab. These receptors all come from a human donor with classical Hodgkin lymphoma.

A few counts support this clone. The CDR3 spells CASSLEQASNYGYTF. Written as DNA, the CDR3 is TGCGCCAGCAGCCTCGAACAGGCTTCTAACTATGGCTACACCTTC. The chain joins TRBV4-1 to TRBJ1-2; D possibly corresponds to TRBD1 (5 bases). This CDR3 has 15 amino acids. Germline V gene data show CDR1 as MGHRA and CDR2 as YSYEKL. Trimming stripped 4 bases from V and 0 bases from J, with 12 bases between.

The genes are TRBV7-9 and TRBJ1-2; D remains unclear. The germline V and J ends were trimmed by 1 base and 3 bases, with 9 bases remaining between them. Germline V gene data show CDR1 as SEHNR and CDR2 as FQNEAQ (reference sequence). The CDR3 is made up of 14 amino acids. The CDR3: CASSLVRIDYGYTF. The DNA of the CDR3 is TGTGCCAGCAGCTTAGTACGGATTGACTATGGCTACACCTTC.

The chain is built from TRBV11-3 and TRBJ2-5, with D tentatively TRBD1 or TRBD2 (5 bases each). V was trimmed by 0 bases and J by 1 base, leaving 12 bases between them. Germline-derived CDR1 and CDR2 are SGHNT and YENEEA. The CDR3 is made up of 16 amino acids. The CDR3 nucleotides read TGTGCCAGCAGCTTAGAGCGGTGGGACCGCCAAGAGACCCAGTACTTC. Protein sequence: CASSLERWDRQETQYF.

The chain couples TRBV29-1 to TRBJ2-2; D might be TRBD1 (5 bases). Trimming left V 6 bases short and J 3 bases short, with 17 bases between. CDR3 length equals 15 residues. Germline values: CDR1 SQVTM, CDR2 ANQGSEA. CDR3 region: CSVYLGRAYTGELFF. The CDR3 bases are TGCAGCGTCTACCTGGGCAGGGCGTACACCGGGGAGCTGTTTTTT.

This clone showed up just once. V gene TRBV6-5 combines with J gene TRBJ2-7; D is perhaps TRBD1 (6 bases). Germline loops: CDR1 MNHEY, CDR2 SVGAGI. The ends were cut back, 6 bases at V and 2 bases at J, with 11 bases in the middle. This CDR3 contains 13 residues. The CDR3 here is CASRRQETYEQYF. CDR3 coding DNA: TGTGCCAGCAGAAGACAGGAGACCTACGAGCAGTACTTC.

The J gene is TRBJ2-5, the V gene TRBV10-2; perhaps TRBD2 as D (5 bases). V dropped 6 bases and J dropped 5 bases, with 19 bases sitting between them. CDR3 size: 15 residues. Per the germline V gene, CDR1 is WSHSY and CDR2 is SAAADI. CDR3 loop: CASRGISESEETQYF. The CDR3 coding sequence is TGCGCCAGCAGGGGGATTAGCGAGAGTGAGGAGACCCAGTACTTC.

V is TRBV10-2 and J is TRBJ2-2; D not resolved. V lost 5 bases to trimming and J lost 0 bases, with 4 bases between them. From germline, CDR1 is WSHSY and CDR2 SAAADI. This CDR3 contains 13 residues. The CDR3 DNA reads as TGCGCCAGCAGTCCGACGAACACCGGGGAGCTGTTTTTT. Protein: CASSPTNTGELFF.

The V and J genes are TRBV25-1 and TRBJ2-5, with D possibly TRBD2 on 5 matching bases. This CDR3 has 13 amino acids. Germline CDR1 and CDR2: MGHDK and SYGVNS. V shed 6 bases and J shed 3 bases, with 11 bases lying between them. The DNA for the CDR3 is TGTGCCAGCAGGTCGGACGGGGAAGAGACCCAGTACTTC. This encodes CASRSDGEETQYF.

The chain recombines TRBV7-9 with TRBJ2-1; unclear D gene. The CDR3 runs to 14 residues. Germline CDR1 SEHNR, CDR2 FQNEAQ (reference sequence). Between the trimmed V and J ends, which lost 7 bases and 0 bases, there was a span of 10 bases. The CDR3 DNA reads TGTGCCAGCACCGAGACAAGCTCCTACAATGAGCAGTTCTTC. Its protein product is CASTETSSYNEQFF.

The chain employs TRBV5-4 and TRBJ2-2; 9 bases are a match to TRBD1. Germline CDR1 reads SGHNT; CDR2 reads YYREEE (reference sequence). V gave up 0 bases and J gave up 5 bases; unmatched junction bases: 2. This CDR3 has 15 residues. The DNA of the CDR3 is TGTGCCAGCAGCTTGGACAGGGGGCATACCGGGGAGCTGTTTTTT. Protein: CASSLDRGHTGELFF.

V is TRBV7-6 and J is TRBJ2-3; 8 bases fit TRBD2. V trimming: 1 base; J trimming: 1 base; junction bases outside the gene matches: 1. The length of the CDR3 is 15 residues. Per the germline V gene, CDR1 is SGHVS and CDR2 is FNYEAQ. CDR3 sequence (DNA): TGTGCCAGCAGCTTAGGAGCGGGGGGCACAGATACGCAGTATTTT. This gives the protein CASSLGAGGTDTQYF.

Only a few counts were recorded for this clone. J is TRBJ1-6 and V is TRBV7-9; D remains unclear. CDR3 length: 14 amino acids. The V end lost 4 bases, the J end lost 7 bases, and 11 bases lay between the germline ends. Per germline, CDR1 SEHNR and CDR2 FQNEAQ (reference sequence). For the CDR3, the DNA is TGTGCCAGCAGCTCTTGGCGGGGAAATTCACCCCTCCACTTT. It yields the protein CASSSWRGNSPLHF.

This clone was seen once. CDR3 region: CSARDRGLLNEQFF. The CDR3 coding sequence is TGCAGCGCTAGGGACAGGGGTTTACTCAATGAGCAGTTCTTC. The V call is TRBV29-1, the J call TRBJ2-1, with 10 nucleotides matching TRBD1. CDR3 length: 14 amino acids. V shed 7 bases, J shed 6 bases, and the junction held 9 bases outside the gene matches. Per the germline V gene, CDR1 is SQVTM and CDR2 is ANQGSEA.

The rearrangement uses TRBV13 and TRBJ1-1; D not certain. Germline CDR1 PRHDT, CDR2 FYEKMQ (reference sequence). V was clipped by 1 base and J by 1 base, with 16 bases between them. The CDR3 loop spans 17 amino acids. The CDR3 DNA follows: TGTGCCAGCAGCTTAGCCAGCAGAATTATGAGGAACACTGAAGCTTTCTTT. Translated, it gives CASSLASRIMRNTEAFF.

The genes are TRBV18 and TRBJ1-1; perhaps TRBD1 as D (5 bases). Germline assignment: CDR1 KGHSH and CDR2 LQKENI. The V end was cut by 2 bases, the J end by 1 base, with 11 bases between. The CDR3 is made up of 15 amino acids. The CDR3 coding sequence is TGTGCCAGCTCACCATACCAAAGGGGGAACACTGAAGCTTTCTTT. Residues: CASSPYQRGNTEAFF.

The rearrangement links TRBV6-1 to TRBJ2-1; D may be TRBD2 (5 bases). The CDR3 spans 10 residues. V was cut by 6 bases and J by 12 bases, with 9 bases left in between. The germline CDR1 and CDR2 sequences are MNHNS and SASEGT. Here the CDR3 DNA reads TGTGCCAGCAGCGAGAGCGGGCAGTTCTTC. Translated: CASSESGQFF.

The chain has TRBV15 and TRBJ1-1; 9 nucleotides align to TRBD1. The CDR3 runs 15 residues. Trimming at V came to 0 bases and at J to 4 bases, leaving 3 bases not matched to a gene. Germline V gene sequence: CDR1 LNHNV, CDR2 YYDKDF (reference sequence). In DNA, the CDR3 is TGTGCCACCAGCAGAGATCTGGACAGGGGCACTGAAGCTTTCTTT. Translation: CATSRDLDRGTEAFF.

The chain links TRBV5-1 to TRBJ2-1; 7 bases align to TRBD1. The CDR3 spans 15 residues. Germline V CDR1 and CDR2: SGHRS, YFSETQ. V lost 0 bases, J lost 4 bases, and 4 bases stayed unmatched. The CDR3: CASSLVGGPYNEQFF. DNA of the CDR3: TGCGCCAGCAGCTTGGTAGGGGGCCCTTACAATGAGCAGTTCTTC.

In this sample, this clone turned up once. A junction end diverges from the germline sequence, so it may reflect a read error. This chain uses TRBV7-2 with TRBJ1-3; D is undetermined. Germline V gene data show CDR1 as SGHTA and CDR2 as FQGNSA. The CDR3 totals 12 residues. In DNA form, the CDR3 reads TGTGCCAGCAGCGATTTTTACGCCGCTCTGGATTTT. Protein product: CASSDFYAALDF.

The chain has TRBV29-1 and TRBJ2-7, with D tentatively TRBD1 (6 bases). The CDR3 length is 13 residues. Per germline, CDR1 SQVTM and CDR2 ANQGSEA. V was pared by 6 bases and J by 3 bases, with 15 bases between. CDR3: CSVLWDTGYEQYF. The CDR3 bases are TGCAGCGTCCTGTGGGACACCGGCTACGAGCAGTACTTC.

The J gene is TRBJ2-3, the V gene TRBV20-1; a possible D gene is TRBD2 (5 bases). Trimming removed 6 bases at V and 11 bases at J, with 15 bases between. CDR1 is DFQATT and CDR2 is SNEGSKA in the germline V gene (reference sequence). This CDR3 has 11 residues. The CDR3 loop is CSARRAEGQYF. The CDR3 DNA reads as TGCAGTGCCCGAAGGGCTGAGGGGCAGTATTTT.

The CDR3 protein is CASSPDDRETPEAFF. CDR3 nucleotide sequence: TGTGCCAGCAGCCCCGATGACAGGGAGACGCCTGAAGCTTTCTTT. The rearrangement uses TRBV14 and TRBJ1-1; 7 positions match TRBD1. This CDR3 spans 15 amino acids. The V gene's germline CDR1 is SGHDN and CDR2 FVKESK. J gave up 6 bases and V 4 bases, and 11 bases lay outside the gene matches.

The chain carries TRBV10-2 and TRBJ2-7, with D possibly TRBD1 on 8 matching bases. V was pared by 3 bases and J by 6 bases, with 12 bases between. The CDR3 runs to 13 residues. The germline V gene encodes CDR1 WSHSY and CDR2 SAAADI. CDR3 residues: CASSENRGGEQYF. The CDR3 DNA follows: TGCGCCAGCAGTGAAAACAGGGGGGGCGAGCAGTACTTC.

V gene TRBV7-7 combines with J gene TRBJ2-2, with a weak D call TRBD2 (6 bases). The CDR3 runs to 14 residues. The germline V and J ends were trimmed by 5 bases and 3 bases, with 10 bases remaining between them. Germline assignment: CDR1 SSHAT and CDR2 FNYEAQ (reference sequence). CDR3 coding DNA: TGTGCCAGCAGCGCCTGGGAGGACACCGGGGAGCTGTTTTTT. This sequence encodes CASSAWEDTGELFF.

The V call is TRBV12-5, the J call TRBJ1-5, with unresolved D. CDR3 length equals 16 residues. V shed 3 bases and J shed 4 bases, with 16 bases lying between them. In germline, CDR1 is LGHNT, CDR2 FRNRAP. The CDR3 coding sequence is TGTGCTAGTGGTTTACCCGATAGGGCCACAAATCAGCCCCAGCATTTT. As protein: CASGLPDRATNQPQHF.

This clone was observed a single time. The J gene is TRBJ2-5, the V gene TRBV6-5; TRBD2 agrees at 7 bases. V was pared by 0 bases and J by 2 bases, with 3 bases of the junction left unmatched. This CDR3 is built from 15 residues. CDR1 and CDR2 (germline): MNHEY, SVGAGI. Written as DNA, the CDR3 is TGTGCCAGCAGTTACTCGAGGCGGGGGCAAGAGACCCAGTACTTC. This translates into CASSYSRRGQETQYF.

The gene calls are TRBV7-9 and TRBJ2-7, with 7 bases fitting TRBD1. V lost 1 base to trimming and J lost 5 bases; unmatched junction nucleotides: 8. In germline, CDR1 is SEHNR, CDR2 FQNEAQ (reference sequence). The CDR3 spans 15 residues. The CDR3 DNA is TGTGCCAGCAGCTTAGTAGTTGGAACAGGGGACGAGCAGTACTTC. This sequence encodes CASSLVVGTGDEQYF.

The V and J genes are TRBV13 and TRBJ2-3; D is ambiguous. Germline V CDR1 and CDR2: PRHDT, FYEKMQ (reference sequence). With 1 base removed from V and 4 bases from J, the gap between germline ends came to 0 bases. The CDR3 consists of 11 residues. The CDR3 sequence is CASSLADTQYF. In DNA, the CDR3 is TGTGCCAGCAGCTTAGCAGATACGCAGTATTTT.

The chain carries TRBV5-1 and TRBJ2-3; D call uncertain. CDR1 and CDR2 from the germline V gene are SGHRS and YFSETQ. The CDR3 sequence is 14 residues long. The ends were cut back, 2 bases at V and 0 bases at J, with 7 bases in the middle. CDR3 amino acids: CASSLETSTDTQYF. The CDR3 DNA sequence: TGCGCCAGCAGCTTAGAGACAAGCACAGATACGCAGTATTTT.

The chain is built from TRBV10-3 and TRBJ2-1; 7 bases are a match to TRBD2. The CDR3 is 15 residues long. The germline V gene has CDR1 ENHRY and CDR2 SYGVKD. With 6 bases clipped from V and 2 bases from J, the junction kept 7 bases outside the gene matches. CDR3: CAISGLAVTYNEQFF. CDR3 DNA: TGTGCCATCAGCGGCCTAGCGGTCACCTACAATGAGCAGTTCTTC.

The rearrangement joins TRBV7-9 to TRBJ1-1; no clear D. The CDR3 runs 13 residues. V was shortened by 5 bases and J by 2 bases, with 9 bases between the two germline ends. CDR1 SEHNR and CDR2 FQNEAQ come from the germline V gene (reference sequence). CDR3 amino acids: CASSLQENTEAFF. The CDR3 nucleotides are TGTGCCAGCAGCCTCCAGGAAAACACTGAAGCTTTCTTT.

The rearrangement joins TRBV14 to TRBJ2-2, with D perhaps matching TRBD1 (6 bases). Deletions cut 2 bases from V and 9 bases from J, with 10 bases between. Germline CDR1 and CDR2: SGHDN and FVKESK. The CDR3 runs 13 residues. CDR3 in DNA: TGTGCCAGCAGCCAACACAGGGTTCGGGAGCTGTTTTTT. It translates to CASSQHRVRELFF.